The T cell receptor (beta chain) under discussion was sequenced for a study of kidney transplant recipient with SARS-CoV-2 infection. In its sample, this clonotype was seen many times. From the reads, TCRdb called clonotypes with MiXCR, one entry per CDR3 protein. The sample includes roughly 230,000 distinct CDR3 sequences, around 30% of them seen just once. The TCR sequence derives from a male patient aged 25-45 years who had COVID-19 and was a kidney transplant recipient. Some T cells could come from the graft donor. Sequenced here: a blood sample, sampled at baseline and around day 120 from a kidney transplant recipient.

In DNA form, the CDR3 reads TGTGCCAGCAGCGTTGGCGGGACAACCTCCAGTGAAGCTTTCTTT. This codes for CASSVGGTTSSEAFF. This chain links TRBV7-9 with TRBJ1-1, with D possibly TRBD1 on 6 matching bases. V was shortened by 5 bases and J by 7 bases, with 20 bases between the two germline ends. There are 15 residues in the CDR3. The germline V gene has CDR1 SEHNR and CDR2 FQNEAQ (reference sequence). The full variable domain, in which reference TRBV7-9 and TRBJ1-1 provide the parts outside the CDR3, is DTGVSQNPRHKITKRGQNVTFRCDPISEHNRLYWYRQTLGQGPEFLTYFQNEAQLEKSRLLSDRFSAERPKGSFSTLEIQRTEQGDSAMYLCASSVGGTTSSEAFFGQGTRLTVV.